Presented here are 24 T cell receptor beta chains from one specimen sequenced in a study of T-cell reconstitution after alpha-beta-depleted transplantation in children. Unique molecular identifiers tagged the TCRbeta library. From the PCR reads, TCRdb called clonotypes with MiXCR, one entry per CDR3 protein. The sample consists of around 410,000 distinct CDR3 sequences, 11% of them appearing once. The sample consisted of PBMCs from the stem cell graft donor, taken from the stem cell graft. These receptors all come from a human donor who donated a stem cell graft to a child with acute myeloid leukemia.

This clonotype appeared a few times. The genes are TRBV6-1 and TRBJ2-7; 8 nucleotides line up with TRBD1. CDR1 MNHNS and CDR2 SASEGT come from the germline V gene. This CDR3 comprises 14 residues. Trimming cost V 6 bases and J 3 bases; bases outside gene matches: 7. The CDR3 is CASRPPGQVYEQYF. CDR3 DNA sequence: TGTGCCAGCAGACCACCGGGACAGGTCTACGAGCAGTACTTC.

The chain joins TRBV18 to TRBJ2-1, with D perhaps matching TRBD2 (6 bases). The germline gives CDR1 KGHSH, CDR2 LQKENI. The CDR3 length is 14 residues. Trimming stripped 3 bases from V and 10 bases from J, with 16 bases between. CDR3 nucleotides: TGTGCCAGCTCACCTCTACTAGCTGGTGGGGAGCAGTTCTTC. Amino acid sequence: CASSPLLAGGEQFF. Filled out from reference TRBV18 and TRBJ2-1, the complete variable domain reads NAGVMQNPRHLVRRRGQEARLRCSPMKGHSHVYWYRQLPEEGLKFMVYLQKENIIDESGMPKERFSAEFPKEGPSILRIQQVVRGDSAAYFCASSPLLAGGEQFFGPGTRLTVL.

This clonotype was seen a handful of times. The chain's CDR3 is CASSPLLDQETQYF. In nucleotides, the CDR3 is TGTGCCAGCTCACCCCTCTTGGACCAAGAGACCCAGTACTTC. The chain carries TRBV18 and TRBJ2-5, with D uncertain. CDR3 size: 14 residues. V was pared by 3 bases and J by 0 bases, with 8 bases between. Germline CDR1 KGHSH, CDR2 LQKENI.

This clonotype has ten or more counts. The DNA of the CDR3 is TGCAGTGCGCACACAGGGGGCGCAGGCGATGGCGGCTACACCTTC. It specifies CSAHTGGAGDGGYTF. This chain connects TRBV20-1 to TRBJ1-2; 9 bases align to TRBD1. Trimming removed 6 bases from V and 8 bases from J; junction bases left unmatched: 16. CDR3 length: 15 residues. From germline, CDR1 is DFQATT and CDR2 SNEGSKA (reference sequence).

This chain links TRBV24-1 with TRBJ2-3, with TRBD1 identical over 10 bases. V lost 4 bases and J lost 2; bases outside the gene matches: 5. Germline-derived CDR1 and CDR2 are KGHDR and SFDVKD. This CDR3 is 16 amino acids long. The CDR3 region has the DNA TGTGCCACCAGTGACCCCGGGACAGGGGACACAGATACGCAGTATTTT. It is translated as CATSDPGTGDTDTQYF.

This clonotype was observed a few times. This chain connects TRBV25-1 to TRBJ2-5; 7 positions agree with TRBD2. This CDR3 is 17 amino acids long. The germline V gene has CDR1 MGHDK and CDR2 SYGVNS. V lost 2 bases, J lost 7 bases, and 16 bases stayed unmatched. CDR3 DNA sequence: TGTGCCAGCAGTGAAGGGGCTTCCGGGACTAAGGCGCGGACCCAGTACTTC. This codes for CASSEGASGTKARTQYF.

This clonotype appeared a few times. This chain connects TRBV7-2 to TRBJ1-2; D is unresolved. CDR3 length: 15 residues. The V gene's germline CDR1 is SGHTA and CDR2 FQGNSA. The V and J ends lost 0 bases and 4 bases respectively, with 12 bases between them. The CDR3, as DNA: TGTGCCAGCAGCTTAGCGGCGGACCCGATCTATGGCTACACCTTC. Translation: CASSLAADPIYGYTF.

Turning to this clonotype: An end of the junction does not agree with germline; a read error may underlie this. The gene calls are TRBV29-1 and TRBJ1-1, with a tentative D call TRBD1 (5 bases). The germline V gene has CDR1 SQVTM and CDR2 ANQGSEA. The CDR3 contains 15 residues. This chain's CDR3 is CSVEDTGRQNTEAFF. The DNA for the CDR3 is TGCAGCGTCGAAGACACGGGGCGCCAGAACACTGAAGCTTTCTTT.

The chain uses TRBV6-5 and TRBJ2-3; either TRBD1 or TRBD2 may fit D (6 bases each). The CDR3 has 15 amino acids. Germline CDR1 MNHEY, CDR2 SVGAGI. Trimming took off 4 bases at V and 6 bases at J, with 17 bases between the two ends. DNA of the CDR3: TGTGCCAGCAGTTCGTTCTACGGGGGCATGGATACGCAGTATTTT. Encoded protein: CASSSFYGGMDTQYF.

This clonotype was counted only a few times. The chain links TRBV25-1 to TRBJ2-1; no clear D. Germline lookup yields CDR1 MGHDK and CDR2 SYGVNS. Trimming removed 9 bases from V and 4 bases from J, with 4 bases in between. CDR3 length: 10 amino acids. The CDR3 region is CASEYNEQFF. Here the CDR3 DNA reads TGTGCCAGTGAATACAATGAGCAGTTCTTC.

This clonotype was seen only a few times. A read error may produce the germline difference seen at one junction end. The chain is built from TRBV15 and TRBJ1-4, with 9 nucleotides matching TRBD1. This CDR3 is built from 16 residues. Germline CDR1 LNHNV, CDR2 YYDKDF (reference sequence). The CDR3 region has the DNA TGTGCCACCAGCGGAGAGGTGGGGACAGGGTATGAAAAACTGTTTTTT. Its translation: CATSGEVGTGYEKLFF.

This clonotype has a count of ten or more. V usage is TRBV25-1 and J usage is TRBJ2-1, with D possibly being TRBD1 or TRBD2 (5 bases each). The CDR3 length is 13 residues. The germline gives CDR1 MGHDK, CDR2 SYGVNS. V was pared by 7 bases and J by 3 bases, with 10 bases between. The CDR3 region is CASTGADYNEQFF. CDR3 DNA: TGTGCCAGCACCGGGGCCGACTACAATGAGCAGTTCTTC.

A few counts support this clonotype. V is TRBV6-2 or TRBV6-3 and J is TRBJ2-7, with D possibly matching TRBD1 (6 bases). V was cut by 6 bases and J by 7 bases, with 16 bases left in between. Germline CDR1 MNHEY, CDR2 SVGEGT. This CDR3 comprises 13 residues. The CDR3 coding sequence is TGTGCCAGCAGCCGAGACACGGACAGAGAGCAGTACGTC. It is translated as CASSRDTDREQYV.

This clonotype has at least ten counts. The chain employs TRBV5-8 and TRBJ2-7, with D unclear. Germline loops: CDR1 SGHTS, CDR2 YDEGEE. V was shortened by 1 base and J by 1 base, with 12 bases between the two germline ends. CDR3 length: 15 amino acids. The CDR3 DNA is TGTGCCAGCAGCTTGCGGCCAGCATTATCCTACGAGCAGTACTTC. It yields the protein CASSLRPALSYEQYF.

The chain couples TRBV3-1 to TRBJ2-5; 7 positions match TRBD2. The CDR3 contains 14 residues. In germline, CDR1 is LGHDT, CDR2 YNNKEL (reference sequence). V was clipped by 2 bases and J by 4 bases; unmatched bases: 4. The CDR3 sequence: CASSQMGGVETQYF. For the CDR3, the DNA is TGTGCCAGCAGCCAAATGGGAGGGGTAGAGACCCAGTACTTC.

The chain's CDR3 is CASSPDGDPNQPQHF. The CDR3 DNA is TGTGCCAGCTCACCAGACGGGGATCCCAATCAGCCCCAGCATTTT. V gene TRBV18 combines with J gene TRBJ1-5; D remains ambiguous. Trimming left V 2 bases short and J 3 bases short, with 11 bases between. Per the germline V gene, CDR1 is KGHSH and CDR2 is LQKENI. The length of the CDR3 is 15 residues.

V usage is TRBV10-3 and J usage is TRBJ2-7, with 10 positions matching TRBD1. In germline, CDR1 is ENHRY, CDR2 SYGVKD. The CDR3 contains 13 residues. Losses at the gene ends were 6 bases for V and 2 bases for J; bases not matched to a gene: 1. CDR3 sequence: CAIRGQGAYEQYV. In DNA, the CDR3 is TGTGCCATCAGAGGACAGGGGGCCTACGAGCAGTACGTC.

The V and J genes are TRBV7-6 and TRBJ2-3; possibly TRBD1 for D (5 bases). Germline V lookup: CDR1 SGHVS, CDR2 FNYEAQ. V lost 1 base, J lost 3 bases, and 14 bases lay in between. The CDR3 is 16 amino acids. The CDR3 DNA reads as TGTGCCAGCAGCTTAGGCGCGGCAGGGCGGACAGATACGCAGTATTTT. The encoded protein is CASSLGAAGRTDTQYF.

This clonotype was observed a handful of times. V gene TRBV3-1 combines with J gene TRBJ2-2; no firm D call. The CDR3 extends over 15 amino acids. CDR1 LGHDT and CDR2 YNNKEL come from the germline V gene (reference sequence). Trimming took off 0 bases at V and 6 bases at J, with 11 bases between the two ends. CDR3: CASSQEGYNAGELFF. The CDR3 bases are TGTGCCAGCAGCCAAGAAGGTTATAACGCCGGGGAGCTGTTTTTT.

A few counts support this clonotype. The chain uses TRBV4-3 and TRBJ2-7; 12 bases fit TRBD2. CDR1 and CDR2 from the germline V gene are LGHNA and YSLEER. V dropped 0 bases and J dropped 1; count of bases not matched to a gene: 1. This CDR3 has 16 amino acids. For the CDR3, the DNA is TGCGCCAGCAGCCAAGAAGGGACTAGCGGGTCCTACGAGCAGTACTTC. It translates to CASSQEGTSGSYEQYF.

This clonotype was found a few times. The rearrangement joins TRBV30 to TRBJ2-1; 8 bases are a match to TRBD1. The CDR3 is made up of 14 amino acids. V dropped 3 bases and J dropped 4; count of bases not matched to a gene: 5. The V gene's germline CDR1 is GTSNPN and CDR2 SVGIG (reference sequence). As DNA, the CDR3 is TGTGCCTGGAGGGGGCGGACAGGGTACAATGAGCAGTTCTTC. Protein product: CAWRGRTGYNEQFF.

The chain couples TRBV20-1 to TRBJ2-2, with D unresolved. This CDR3 has 12 residues. Trimming left V 5 bases short and J 3 bases short, with 7 bases between. Germline V gene sequence: CDR1 DFQATT, CDR2 SNEGSKA (reference sequence). CDR3: CSAPDHTGELFF. DNA for the CDR3: TGCAGTGCTCCCGACCACACCGGGGAGCTGTTTTTT.

The chain carries TRBV6-5 and TRBJ1-3; TRBD1 matches at 9 bases. Germline V gene data show CDR1 as MNHEY and CDR2 as SVGAGI. The CDR3 is made up of 15 amino acids. After removal of 2 bases from V and 4 bases from J, the junction contained 3 bases not matched to a gene. The CDR3 loop reads CASSYGTGTGNTIYF. CDR3 coding DNA: TGTGCCAGCAGTTACGGGACAGGGACGGGAAACACCATATATTTT.

This clonotype was picked up a small number of times. The rearrangement links TRBV29-1 to TRBJ1-1; 7 nucleotides match TRBD1. V was pared by 5 bases and J by 1 base, with 4 bases of the junction left unmatched. From germline, CDR1 is SQVTM and CDR2 ANQGSEA. The CDR3 spans 13 residues. In DNA, the CDR3 is TGCAGCGTTCGCAGACAGGGGAACACTGAAGCTTTCTTT. Translating gives CSVRRQGNTEAFF.